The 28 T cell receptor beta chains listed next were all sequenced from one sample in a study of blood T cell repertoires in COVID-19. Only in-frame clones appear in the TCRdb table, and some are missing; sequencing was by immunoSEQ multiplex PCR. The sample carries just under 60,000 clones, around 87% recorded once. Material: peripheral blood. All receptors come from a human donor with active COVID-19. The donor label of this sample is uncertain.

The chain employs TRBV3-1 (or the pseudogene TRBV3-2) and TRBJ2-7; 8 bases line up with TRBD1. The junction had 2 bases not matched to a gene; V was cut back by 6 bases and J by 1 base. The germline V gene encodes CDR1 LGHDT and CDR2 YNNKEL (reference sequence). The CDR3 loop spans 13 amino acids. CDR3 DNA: TGTGCCAGCAGAAGGACAGGGTCCTACGAGCAGTACTTC. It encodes CASRRTGSYEQYF.

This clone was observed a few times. In DNA form, the CDR3 reads TGCGCCAGCAGCGGAGACAGGGGCTACGAGCAGTACTTC. It codes for CASSGDRGYEQYF. The chain links TRBV5-1 to TRBJ2-7; 8 nucleotides line up with TRBD1. V trimming: 4 bases; J trimming: 3 bases; junction bases outside the gene matches: 3. CDR3 length: 13 residues. CDR1 SGHRS and CDR2 YFSETQ come from the germline V gene.

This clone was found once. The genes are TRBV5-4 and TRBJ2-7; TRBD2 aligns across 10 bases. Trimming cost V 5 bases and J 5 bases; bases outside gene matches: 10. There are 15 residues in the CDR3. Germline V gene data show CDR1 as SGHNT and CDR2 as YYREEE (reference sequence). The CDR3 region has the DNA TGTGCCAGCAGAGCTTGGCCAGCGGGGGGGAACGAGCAGTACTTC. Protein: CASRAWPAGGNEQYF.

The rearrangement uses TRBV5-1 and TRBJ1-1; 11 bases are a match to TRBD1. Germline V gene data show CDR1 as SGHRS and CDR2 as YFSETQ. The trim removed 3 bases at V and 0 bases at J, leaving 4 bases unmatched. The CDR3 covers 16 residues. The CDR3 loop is CASSSDRGLMNTEAFF. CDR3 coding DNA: TGCGCCAGCAGCTCGGACAGGGGGCTCATGAACACTGAAGCTTTCTTT. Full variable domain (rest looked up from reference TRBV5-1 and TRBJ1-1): KAGVTQTPRYLIKTRGQQVTLSCSPISGHRSVSWYQQTPGQGLQFLFEYFSETQRNKGNFPGRFSGRQFSNSRSEMNVSTLELGDSALYLCASSSDRGLMNTEAFFGQGTRLTVV.

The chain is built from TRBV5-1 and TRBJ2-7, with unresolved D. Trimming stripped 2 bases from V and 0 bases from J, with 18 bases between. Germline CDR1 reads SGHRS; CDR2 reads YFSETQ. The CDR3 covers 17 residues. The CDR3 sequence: CASSLSSRRWSSYEQYF. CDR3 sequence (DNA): TGCGCCAGCAGCTTAAGTTCCCGGCGATGGAGCTCCTACGAGCAGTACTTC.

The CDR3 spells CASSLFQGTYEQYF. CDR3 DNA sequence: TGTGCCAGCAGTTTATTTCAGGGAACCTACGAGCAGTACTTC. The rearrangement joins TRBV27 to TRBJ2-7; D might be TRBD1 (5 bases). Trimming took 1 base from V and 2 from J, leaving 9 bases between them. The V gene's germline CDR1 is MNHEY and CDR2 SMNVEV (reference sequence). The CDR3 covers 14 residues.

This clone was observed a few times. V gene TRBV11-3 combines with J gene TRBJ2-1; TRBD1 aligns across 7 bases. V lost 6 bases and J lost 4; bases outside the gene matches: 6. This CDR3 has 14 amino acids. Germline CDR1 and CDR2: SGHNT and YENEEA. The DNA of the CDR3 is TGTGCCAGCAGTCCCGGGACAGCGTACAATGAGCAGTTCTTC. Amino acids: CASSPGTAYNEQFF. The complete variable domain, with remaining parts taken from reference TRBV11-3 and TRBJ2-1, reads EAGVVQSPRYKIIEKKQPVAFWCNPISGHNTLYWYLQNLGQGPELLIRYENEEAVDDSQLPKDRFSAERLKGVDSTLKIQPAELGDSAVYLCASSPGTAYNEQFFGPGTRLTVL.

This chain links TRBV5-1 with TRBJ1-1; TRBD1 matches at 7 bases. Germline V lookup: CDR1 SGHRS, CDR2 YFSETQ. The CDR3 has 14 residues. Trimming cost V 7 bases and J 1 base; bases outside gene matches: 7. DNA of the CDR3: TGCGCCAGCCGCCCTAGGACAGGGAACACTGAAGCTTTCTTT. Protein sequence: CASRPRTGNTEAFF.

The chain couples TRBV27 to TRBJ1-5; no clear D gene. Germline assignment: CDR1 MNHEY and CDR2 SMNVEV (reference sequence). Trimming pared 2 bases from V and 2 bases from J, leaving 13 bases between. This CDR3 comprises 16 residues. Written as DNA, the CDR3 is TGTGCCAGCAGTTTAGGACTCCCGGCGGGCAATCAGCCCCAGCATTTT. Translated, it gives CASSLGLPAGNQPQHF.

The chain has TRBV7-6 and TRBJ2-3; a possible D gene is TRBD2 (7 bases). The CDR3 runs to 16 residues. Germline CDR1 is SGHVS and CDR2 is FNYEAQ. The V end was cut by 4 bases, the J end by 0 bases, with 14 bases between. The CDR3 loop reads CASSSLGGASTDTQYF. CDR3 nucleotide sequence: TGTGCCAGCAGCTCTCTGGGGGGGGCCAGCACAGATACGCAGTATTTT.

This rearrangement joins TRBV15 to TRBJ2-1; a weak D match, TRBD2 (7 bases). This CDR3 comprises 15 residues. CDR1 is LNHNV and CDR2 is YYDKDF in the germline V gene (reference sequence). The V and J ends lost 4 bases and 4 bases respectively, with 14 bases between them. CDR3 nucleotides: TGTGCCACCAGCAACGGAGGGGGGGGTTACAATGAGCAGTTCTTC. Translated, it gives CATSNGGGGYNEQFF. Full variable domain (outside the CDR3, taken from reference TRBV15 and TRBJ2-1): DAMVIQNPRYQVTQFGKPVTLSCSQTLNHNVMYWYQQKSSQAPKLLFHYYDKDFNNEADTPDNFQSRRPNTSFCFLDIRSPGLGDTAMYLCATSNGGGGYNEQFFGPGTRLTVL.

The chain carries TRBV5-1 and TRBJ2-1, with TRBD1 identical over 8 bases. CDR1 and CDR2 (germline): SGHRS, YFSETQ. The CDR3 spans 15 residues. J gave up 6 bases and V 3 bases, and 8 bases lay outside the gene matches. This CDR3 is CASSYGRQGPNEQFF. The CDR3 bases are TGCGCCAGCAGCTATGGAAGACAGGGGCCCAATGAGCAGTTCTTC.

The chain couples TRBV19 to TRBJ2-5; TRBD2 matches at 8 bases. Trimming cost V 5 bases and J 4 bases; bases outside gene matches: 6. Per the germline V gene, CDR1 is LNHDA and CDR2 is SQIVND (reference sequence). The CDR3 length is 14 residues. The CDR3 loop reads CASSPGGGLETQYF. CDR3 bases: TGTGCCAGTAGTCCCGGCGGGGGGCTAGAGACCCAGTACTTC.

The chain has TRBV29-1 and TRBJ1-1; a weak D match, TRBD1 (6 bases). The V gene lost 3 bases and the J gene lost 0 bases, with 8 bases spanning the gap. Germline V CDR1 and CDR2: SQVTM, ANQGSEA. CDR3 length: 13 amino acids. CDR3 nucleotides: TGCAGCGTTGAGGGACACGTGAACACTGAAGCTTTCTTT. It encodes CSVEGHVNTEAFF.

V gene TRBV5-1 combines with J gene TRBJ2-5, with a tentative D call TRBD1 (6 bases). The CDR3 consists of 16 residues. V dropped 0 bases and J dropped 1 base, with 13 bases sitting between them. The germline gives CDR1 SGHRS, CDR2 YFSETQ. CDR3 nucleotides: TGCGCCAGCAGCTTGGCCGTCCCCAGGGGCCAAGAGACCCAGTACTTC. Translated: CASSLAVPRGQETQYF.

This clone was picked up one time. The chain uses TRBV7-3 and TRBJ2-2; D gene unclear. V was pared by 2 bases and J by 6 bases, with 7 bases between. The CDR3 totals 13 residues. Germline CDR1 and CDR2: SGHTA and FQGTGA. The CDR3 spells CASSLRVAGELFF. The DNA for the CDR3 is TGTGCCAGCAGCTTACGGGTGGCCGGGGAGCTGTTTTTT.

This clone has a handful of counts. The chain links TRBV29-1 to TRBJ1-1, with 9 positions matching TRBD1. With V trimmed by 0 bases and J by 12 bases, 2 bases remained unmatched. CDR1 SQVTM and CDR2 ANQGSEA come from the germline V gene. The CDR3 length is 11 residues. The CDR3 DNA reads TGCAGCGTTGAAGACGGACAGGGGTCTTTCTTT. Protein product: CSVEDGQGSFF.

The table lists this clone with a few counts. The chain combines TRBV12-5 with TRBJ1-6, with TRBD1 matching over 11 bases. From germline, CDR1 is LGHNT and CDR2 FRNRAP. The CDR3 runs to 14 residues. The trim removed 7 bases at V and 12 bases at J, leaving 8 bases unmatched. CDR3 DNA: TGTGCTAGTGACCTGGGACAGGGGGAAGGACCCCTCCACTTT. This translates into CASDLGQGEGPLHF. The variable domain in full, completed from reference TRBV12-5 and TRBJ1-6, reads DARVTQTPRHKVTEMGQEVTMRCQPILGHNTVFWYRQTMMQGLELLAYFRNRAPLDDSGMPKDRFSAEMPDATLATLKIQPSEPRDSAVYFCASDLGQGEGPLHFGNGTRLTVT.

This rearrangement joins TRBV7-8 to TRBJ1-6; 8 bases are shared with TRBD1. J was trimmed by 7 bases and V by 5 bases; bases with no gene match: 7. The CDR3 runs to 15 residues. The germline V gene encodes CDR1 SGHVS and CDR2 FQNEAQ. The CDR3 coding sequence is TGTGCCAGCAGCAGGGGGGGACAGGAGAATTCACCCCTCCACTTT. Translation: CASSRGGQENSPLHF. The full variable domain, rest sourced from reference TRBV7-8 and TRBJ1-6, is GAGVSQSPRYKVAKRGQDVALRCDPISGHVSLFWYQQALGQGPEFLTYFQNEAQLDKSGLPSDRFFAERPEGSVSTLKIQRTQQEDSAVYLCASSRGGQENSPLHFGNGTRLTVT.

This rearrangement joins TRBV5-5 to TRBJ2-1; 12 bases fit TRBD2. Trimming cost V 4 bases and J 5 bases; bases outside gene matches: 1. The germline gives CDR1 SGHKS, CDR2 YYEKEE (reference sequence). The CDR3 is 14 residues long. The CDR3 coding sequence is TGTGCCAGCAGCCGGACTAGCGGGGACAATGAGCAGTTCTTC. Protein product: CASSRTSGDNEQFF.

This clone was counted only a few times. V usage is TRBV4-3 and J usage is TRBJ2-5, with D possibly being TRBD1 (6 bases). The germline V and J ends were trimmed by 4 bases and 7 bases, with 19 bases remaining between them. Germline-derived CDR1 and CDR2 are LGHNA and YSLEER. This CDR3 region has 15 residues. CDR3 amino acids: CASSRTDSRRGTQYF. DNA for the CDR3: TGCGCCAGCAGCCGGACGGACAGCCGTAGGGGGACCCAGTACTTC.

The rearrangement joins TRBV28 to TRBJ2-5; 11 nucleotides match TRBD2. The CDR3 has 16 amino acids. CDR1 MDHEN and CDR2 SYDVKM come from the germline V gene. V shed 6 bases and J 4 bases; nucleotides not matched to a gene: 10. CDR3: CASRARLAGGGETQYF. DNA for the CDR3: TGTGCCAGCAGAGCTAGATTAGCGGGAGGGGGAGAGACCCAGTACTTC. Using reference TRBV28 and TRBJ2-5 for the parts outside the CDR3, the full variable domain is DVKVTQSSRYLVKRTGEKVFLECVQDMDHENMFWYRQDPGLGLRLIYFSYDVKMKEKGDIPEGYSVSREKKERFSLILESASTNQTSMYLCASRARLAGGGETQYFGPGTRLLVL.

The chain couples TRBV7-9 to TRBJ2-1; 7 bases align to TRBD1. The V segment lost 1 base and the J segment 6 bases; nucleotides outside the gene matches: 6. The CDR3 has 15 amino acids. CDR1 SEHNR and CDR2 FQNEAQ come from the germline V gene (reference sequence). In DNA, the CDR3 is TGTGCCAGCAGCTTAGAACAGGGGCAGGGCAATGAGCAGTTCTTC. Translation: CASSLEQGQGNEQFF.

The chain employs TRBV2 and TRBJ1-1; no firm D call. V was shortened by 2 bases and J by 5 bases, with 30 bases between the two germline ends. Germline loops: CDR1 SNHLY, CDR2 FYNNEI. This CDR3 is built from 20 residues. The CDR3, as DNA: TGTGCCAGCAGTGAAAGTCGGGTTTTGGAGGACCAACAAAAAAGAACTGAAGCTTTCTTT. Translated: CASSESRVLEDQQKRTEAFF.

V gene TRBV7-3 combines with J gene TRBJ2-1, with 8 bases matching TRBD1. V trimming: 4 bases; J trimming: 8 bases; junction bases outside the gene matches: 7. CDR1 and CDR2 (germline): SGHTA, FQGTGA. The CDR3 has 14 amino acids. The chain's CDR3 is CASSSTGEFDEQFF. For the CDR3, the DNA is TGTGCCAGCAGCTCGACAGGGGAATTTGATGAGCAGTTCTTC.

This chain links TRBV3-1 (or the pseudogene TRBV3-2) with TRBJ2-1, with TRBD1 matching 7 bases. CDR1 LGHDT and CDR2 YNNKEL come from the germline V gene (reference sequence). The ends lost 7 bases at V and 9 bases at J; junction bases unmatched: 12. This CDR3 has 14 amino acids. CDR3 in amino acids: CASTPDRTLSEQFF. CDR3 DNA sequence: TGTGCCAGCACCCCGGACAGGACGTTGAGTGAGCAGTTCTTC.

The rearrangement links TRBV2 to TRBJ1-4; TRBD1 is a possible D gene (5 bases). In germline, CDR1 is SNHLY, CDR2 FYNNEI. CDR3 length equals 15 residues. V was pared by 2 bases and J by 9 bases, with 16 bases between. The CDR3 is CASSETRPGSQKLFF. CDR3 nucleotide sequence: TGTGCCAGCAGTGAAACCCGGCCAGGGTCCCAAAAACTGTTTTTT.

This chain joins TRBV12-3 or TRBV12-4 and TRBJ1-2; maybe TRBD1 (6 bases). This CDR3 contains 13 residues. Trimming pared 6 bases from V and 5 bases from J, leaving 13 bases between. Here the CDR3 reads CASSRDRIYGYTF. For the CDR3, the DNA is TGTGCCAGCAGCCGTGACAGGATATATGGCTACACCTTC.